This T cell receptor beta chain stems from a study of cytomegalovirus exposure and HLA in healthy donors. General study points: Within a later analysis, the majority of CMV-associated TCR beta chains appeared HLA-restricted. As a later analysis showed, a missense DCLRE1C variant was linked to trimming of TCR beta V- and J-genes.

CDR1 is SEHNR, CDR2 FQNEAQ, per germline (reference sequence). This CDR3 has 15 amino acids. The PCR ran on 60 Vbeta and 13 Jbeta primers. Assay used: immunoSEQ multiplex PCR; TCRdb lists only in-frame clones, some missing. Of about 160,000 clones listed, around 84% are singletons. Comment on this clone: Its antigen is unidentified. The junction departs from the called germline gene at one end, perhaps through a read error.

V usage is TRBV7-9 and J usage is TRBJ1-6, with D perhaps TRBD1 (5 bases). Material: PBMCs. The origin of this receptor is a man between 18 and 29 years old in good health and CMV-seronegative. The CDR3 nucleotides read TGTTCCAGCAGCCCCTTGAGGGAGGGGCAATCACCCCTCCACTTT. Its protein product is CSSSPLREGQSPLHF.